Below, 14 T cell receptor beta chains from the same sample are listed, as sequenced in a study of blood T cell repertoires in COVID-19. Profiled with immunoSEQ multiplex PCR; TCRdb holds only in-frame clones, not every one. The sample has around 150,000 clones; roughly 91% are singletons. Source material: peripheral blood. The source is a woman between 50 and 59 years old with acute or convalescent COVID-19.

V and J are TRBV5-6 and TRBJ1-2, with TRBD1 matching 9 bases. Losses at the gene ends were 6 bases for V and 2 bases for J; bases not matched to a gene: 8. This CDR3 has 15 amino acids. Germline lookup yields CDR1 SGHDT and CDR2 YYEEEE. The CDR3 is CASTERTGDNYGYTF. CDR3 in DNA: TGTGCCAGCACCGAGAGGACAGGGGACAACTATGGCTACACCTTC. Based on the CDR3 plus reference TRBV5-6 and TRBJ1-2, the full variable domain is DAGVTQSPTHLIKTRGQQVTLRCSPKSGHDTVSWYQQALGQGPQFIFQYYEEEERQRGNFPDRFSGHQFPNYSSELNVNALLLGDSALYLCASTERTGDNYGYTFGSGTRLTVV.

The chain carries TRBV7-8 and TRBJ1-6; TRBD1 might be the D (5 bases). Germline V gives CDR1 SGHVS, CDR2 FQNEAQ. The length of the CDR3 is 15 residues. V lost 4 bases and J 7 bases, leaving 14 bases between the germline ends. The CDR3 DNA reads TGTGCCAGCAGCTCAGGGTCGGGGGGGAATTCACCCCTCCACTTT. Translated, it gives CASSSGSGGNSPLHF.

The CDR3 DNA sequence: TGTGCCAGCAGTTTTGAGGGCCTGGGCGATGAGCAGTTCTTC. Encoded protein: CASSFEGLGDEQFF. J is TRBJ2-1 and V is TRBV27; tentatively, D is TRBD2 (5 bases). The CDR3 length is 14 residues. The germline V gene encodes CDR1 MNHEY and CDR2 SMNVEV (reference sequence). V was trimmed by 3 bases and J by 8 bases, leaving 14 bases between them.

V usage is TRBV7-2 and J usage is TRBJ2-7, with D tentatively TRBD2 (5 bases). The CDR3 runs 14 residues. Trimming left V 1 base short and J 1 base short, with 8 bases between. CDR1 and CDR2 from the germline V gene are SGHTA and FQGNSA. The CDR3 DNA reads TGTGCCAGCAGCTTAGAGCGGTTTTCCTACGAGCAGTACTTC. Its translation: CASSLERFSYEQYF.

This sequence joins TRBV19 and TRBJ1-3; unclear D gene. The V end lost 5 bases, the J end lost 0 bases, and 17 bases lay between the germline ends. The CDR3 spans 17 residues. The germline V gene encodes CDR1 LNHDA and CDR2 SQIVND (reference sequence). CDR3 coding DNA: TGTGCCAGTAGTCACCCCGGTGGTTGGAGCTCTGGAAACACCATATATTTT. Translation: CASSHPGGWSSGNTIYF.

The rearrangement joins TRBV28 to TRBJ1-1; TRBD1 is a possible D gene (5 bases). V was shortened by 7 bases and J by 8 bases, with 17 bases between the two germline ends. The length of the CDR3 is 13 residues. The germline gives CDR1 MDHEN, CDR2 SYDVKM. CDR3: CASTDLGTPEAFF. CDR3 nucleotides: TGTGCCAGCACCGACTTAGGGACTCCAGAAGCTTTCTTT.

The CDR3 spells CASSQERAGYGYTF. DNA for the CDR3: TGCGCCAGCAGCCAAGAGAGGGCAGGCTATGGCTACACCTTC. The chain combines TRBV4-3 with TRBJ1-2, with unresolved D. Germline CDR1 is LGHNA and CDR2 is YSLEER. Trimming cost V 0 bases and J 4 bases, with 9 bases left between them. The length of the CDR3 is 14 residues.

The rearrangement uses TRBV15 and TRBJ2-5; D remains ambiguous. V was shortened by 4 bases and J by 1 base, with 10 bases between the two germline ends. In germline, CDR1 is LNHNV, CDR2 YYDKDF (reference sequence). This CDR3 contains 14 residues. For the CDR3, the DNA is TGTGCCACCAGCACCACCCAGTTCCAAGAGACCCAGTACTTC. It codes for CATSTTQFQETQYF.

The rearrangement joins TRBV5-1 to TRBJ2-5, with a weak D call TRBD1 (6 bases). The V end was cut by 4 bases, the J end by 7 bases, with 17 bases between. The V gene's germline CDR1 is SGHRS and CDR2 YFSETQ. The CDR3 is 14 residues long. The CDR3 region is CASSATGPTGTQYF. The CDR3 region has the DNA TGCGCCAGCAGCGCGACAGGTCCCACCGGGACCCAGTACTTC.

DNA for the CDR3: TGTGCCACCAAGGACAGAATCAGCACAGATACGCAGTATTTT. It translates to CATKDRISTDTQYF. The chain carries TRBV2 and TRBJ2-3; D perhaps matches TRBD1 (6 bases). This CDR3 spans 14 amino acids. The germline V gene encodes CDR1 SNHLY and CDR2 FYNNEI. V was shortened by 10 bases and J by 0 bases, with 14 bases between the two germline ends. Full variable domain (remainder filled in from reference TRBV2 and TRBJ2-3): EPEVTQTPSHQVTQMGQEVILRCVPISNHLYFYWYRQILGQKVEFLVSFYNNEISEKSEIFDDQFSVERPDGSNFTLKIRSTKLEDSAMYFCATKDRISTDTQYFGPGTRLTVL.

The rearrangement joins TRBV29-1 to TRBJ2-3, with a possible D match to TRBD2 (6 bases). Trimming shortened V by 6 bases and J by 2 bases, and 15 bases separated the two germline ends. Germline lookup yields CDR1 SQVTM and CDR2 ANQGSEA. The CDR3 is made up of 14 amino acids. CDR3 nucleotides: TGCAGCGTATCGAACGGGGGACCCACAGATACGCAGTATTTT. Protein sequence: CSVSNGGPTDTQYF.

The CDR3 DNA is TGTGCCAGCAGCTTTTTAGGAGGGATAGTTGAAGCTTTCTTT. Translated: CASSFLGGIVEAFF. V usage is TRBV7-9 and J usage is TRBJ1-1; no definite D call. This CDR3 comprises 14 residues. Germline CDR1 and CDR2: SEHNR and FQNEAQ (reference sequence). The germline V and J ends were trimmed by 3 bases and 7 bases, with 15 bases remaining between them. The full variable domain, in which reference TRBV7-9 and TRBJ1-1 provide the parts outside the CDR3, is DTGVSQNPRHKITKRGQNVTFRCDPISEHNRLYWYRQTLGQGPEFLTYFQNEAQLEKSRLLSDRFSAERPKGSFSTLEIQRTEQGDSAMYLCASSFLGGIVEAFFGQGTRLTVV.

The chain has TRBV3-1 (or the pseudogene TRBV3-2) and TRBJ1-6; no clear D gene. The CDR3 is made up of 13 amino acids. The ends were cut back, 2 bases at V and 15 bases at J, with 14 bases in the middle. Germline V lookup: CDR1 LGHDT, CDR2 YNNKEL (reference sequence). In DNA, the CDR3 is TGTGCCAGCAGCCAAAGTACAGCCTGGCTCCTCCACTTT. It translates to CASSQSTAWLLHF.

The chain combines TRBV5-1 with TRBJ1-4; no reliable D call. The CDR3 runs 14 residues. The germline gives CDR1 SGHRS, CDR2 YFSETQ. Deletions cut 0 bases from V and 7 bases from J, with 10 bases between. CDR3 bases: TGCGCCAGCAGCTTGGGAGGAGGCGGTGAAAAACTGTTTTTT. Amino acid sequence: CASSLGGGGEKLFF.